These 6 T cell receptor beta chains came from one sample sequenced in a study of shared clonotypes between healthy human individuals. Some clones are missing from TCRdb's copy, which holds only in-frame ones; the method was immunoSEQ multiplex PCR. The profile covers over 2 million clones, with 85% to 95% appearing a single time and more than 0.35% taken by the ten largest. The sequencing sample was made of naive CD4+ T cells from PBMCs. Subset denoted: CD45RA+ positively selected. Receptors were obtained from a man aged 18 to 35 in good health. Some clones in this sample may be carry-over from other donors' samples.

The chain couples TRBV7-2 to TRBJ2-1, with 10 bases lining up with TRBD2. CDR3 length: 15 residues. Trimming removed 6 bases from V and 2 bases from J; junction bases left unmatched: 4. Germline values: CDR1 SGHTA, CDR2 FQGNSA. The CDR3 spells CASRTSGRAYNEQFF. The CDR3 nucleotides read TGTGCCAGCAGAACGAGCGGGAGGGCCTACAATGAGCAGTTCTTC.

The CDR3 region is CASSFGLGRGQETQYF. The CDR3 DNA follows: TGCGCCAGCAGCTTTGGGCTTGGGCGGGGCCAAGAGACCCAGTACTTC. V is TRBV5-1 and J is TRBJ2-5; the D gene is possibly TRBD2 (6 bases). Trimming stripped 2 bases from V and 1 base from J, with 15 bases between. This CDR3 contains 16 residues. Looked up from germline, CDR1 is SGHRS and CDR2 is YFSETQ.

The chain joins TRBV11-2 to TRBJ1-2; D is perhaps TRBD1 (5 bases). CDR3 size: 14 residues. The ends were cut back, 3 bases at V and 5 bases at J, with 13 bases in the middle. The germline V gene encodes CDR1 SGHAT and CDR2 FQNNGV. The CDR3 spells CASSFEGFTYGYTF. The DNA of the CDR3 is TGTGCCAGCAGCTTTGAGGGGTTTACGTATGGCTACACCTTC.

This sequence joins TRBV30 and TRBJ1-5; D remains ambiguous. With 0 bases removed from V and 7 bases from J, the gap between germline ends came to 10 bases. CDR1 is GTSNPN, CDR2 SVGIG, per germline (reference sequence). The CDR3 length is 13 residues. The CDR3 spells CAWSVRDGQPQHF. The CDR3 region has the DNA TGTGCCTGGAGTGTTCGTGACGGACAGCCCCAGCATTTT.

The chain couples TRBV5-1 to TRBJ2-7; 8 bases align to TRBD1. CDR1 and CDR2 (germline): SGHRS, YFSETQ. This CDR3 region has 15 residues. J was trimmed by 2 bases and V by 6 bases; bases with no gene match: 10. The DNA of the CDR3 is TGCGCCAGCAACTTTGACACAGGGGGTACCTACGAGCAGTACTTC. Its translation: CASNFDTGGTYEQYF.

This clone was found once. The sample has other DNA sequences that encode this CDR3 too. The J gene is TRBJ1-2, the V gene TRBV28; no clear D gene. CDR1 MDHEN and CDR2 SYDVKM come from the germline V gene. Deletions cut 6 bases from V and 3 bases from J, with 5 bases between. This CDR3 is 11 amino acids long. CDR3 bases: TGTGCCAGCAGCCTCTACTATGGCTACACCTTC. Residues: CASSLYYGYTF.